Here is one T cell receptor beta chain with its context. This entry is derived from a study of blood T cell repertoires in COVID-19. Study-level background: The United States, Italy and Spain supplied acute and convalescent COVID-19 samples. PBMCs, B-cell-depleted T cells, or T cells provided the cDNA or gDNA that made up the material.

The authors' processing: Amplification with reference gene primers provided the estimates of nucleated cell counts. Generated by immunoSEQ multiplex PCR, the TCRdb table keeps only in-frame clones and is missing some. That table gives V, J and clone size, and the DNA gave D and trimming. The table has about 80,000 clones, 75% to 90% seen once. Germline V CDR1 and CDR2: MNHNS, SASEGT. The V gene lost 1 base and the J gene lost 0 bases, with 16 bases spanning the gap. The CDR3 has 19 residues. V and J are TRBV6-1 and TRBJ1-6, with D possibly being TRBD1 (5 bases). The sequence was obtained from a human donor in a cohort sampled during active COVID-19. Sequences were obtained from peripheral blood. The CDR3 here is CASSEEAAQVFSYNSPLHF. CDR3 bases: TGTGCCAGCAGTGAAGAAGCCGCACAGGTATTCTCCTATAATTCACCCCTCCACTTT.